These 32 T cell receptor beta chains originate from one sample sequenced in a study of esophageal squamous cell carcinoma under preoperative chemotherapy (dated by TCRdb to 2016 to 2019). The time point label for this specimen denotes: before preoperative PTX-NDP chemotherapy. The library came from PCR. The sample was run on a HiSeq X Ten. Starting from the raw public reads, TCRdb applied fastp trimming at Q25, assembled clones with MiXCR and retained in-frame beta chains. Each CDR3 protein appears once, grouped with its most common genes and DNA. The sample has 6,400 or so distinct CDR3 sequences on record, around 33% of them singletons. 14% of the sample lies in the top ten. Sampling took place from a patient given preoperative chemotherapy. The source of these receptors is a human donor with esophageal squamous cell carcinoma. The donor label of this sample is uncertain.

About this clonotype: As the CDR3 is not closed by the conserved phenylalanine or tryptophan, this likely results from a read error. CDR3: CASSPSGGGGDTQYE. CDR3 bases: TGTGCCAGCAGCCCCTCGGGCGGGGGGGGAGATACGCAGTATGAG. This sequence joins TRBV7-2 and TRBJ2-3; 9 bases agree with TRBD2. Germline CDR1 reads SGHTA; CDR2 reads FQGNSA. V dropped 5 bases and J dropped 5; count of bases not matched to a gene: 8. This CDR3 region has 15 residues.

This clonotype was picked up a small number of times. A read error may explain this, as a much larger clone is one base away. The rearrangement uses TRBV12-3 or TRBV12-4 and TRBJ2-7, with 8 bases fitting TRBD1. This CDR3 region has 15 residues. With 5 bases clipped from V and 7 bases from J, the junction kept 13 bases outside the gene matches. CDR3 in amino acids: CASSPTGQVLGEQYF. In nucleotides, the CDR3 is TGTGCCAGCAGTCCGACGGGACAGGTCCTAGGGGAGCAGTACTTC.

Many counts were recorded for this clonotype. DNA of the CDR3: TGTGCCACCAGCAGAGATCGGAGGGAGGGATCCTACGAGCAGTACTTC. Its protein product is CATSRDRREGSYEQYF. The rearrangement uses TRBV15 and TRBJ2-5, with TRBD2 identical over 7 bases. The J call may be wrong; the DNA end is better matched by TRBJ2-7. The V gene's germline CDR1 is LNHNV and CDR2 YYDKDF (reference sequence). The CDR3 contains 16 residues.

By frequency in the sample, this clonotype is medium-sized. The CDR3 protein is CASSFNQGSPLHF. The CDR3 nucleotides read TGTGCCAGCAGCTTTAACCAAGGGTCACCCCTCCACTTT. V and J are TRBV7-2 and TRBJ1-6; D not resolved. V was cut by 3 bases and J by 10 bases, with 10 bases left in between. This CDR3 contains 13 residues. Germline assignment: CDR1 SGHTA and CDR2 FQGNSA. Filled out from reference TRBV7-2 and TRBJ1-6, the complete variable domain reads GAGVSQSPSNKVTEKGKDVELRCDPISGHTALYWYRQSLGQGLEFLIYFQGNSAPDKSGLPSDRFSAERTGGSVSTLTIQRTQQEDSAVYLCASSFNQGSPLHFGNGTRLTVT.

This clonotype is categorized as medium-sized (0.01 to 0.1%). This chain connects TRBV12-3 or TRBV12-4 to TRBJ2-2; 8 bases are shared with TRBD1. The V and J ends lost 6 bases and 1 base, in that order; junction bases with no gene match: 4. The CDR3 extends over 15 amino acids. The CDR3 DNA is TGTGCCAGCAGAACCGGGACAGGGAACACCGGGGAGCTGTTTTTT. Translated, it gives CASRTGTGNTGELFF.

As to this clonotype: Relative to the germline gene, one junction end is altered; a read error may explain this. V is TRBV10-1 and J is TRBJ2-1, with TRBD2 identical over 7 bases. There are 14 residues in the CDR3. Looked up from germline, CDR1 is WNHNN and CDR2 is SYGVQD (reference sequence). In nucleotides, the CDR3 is TGCGCCAGGAGTGAGGTGCCCGGGGGGAATGAGCAGTTCTTC. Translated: CARSEVPGGNEQFF.

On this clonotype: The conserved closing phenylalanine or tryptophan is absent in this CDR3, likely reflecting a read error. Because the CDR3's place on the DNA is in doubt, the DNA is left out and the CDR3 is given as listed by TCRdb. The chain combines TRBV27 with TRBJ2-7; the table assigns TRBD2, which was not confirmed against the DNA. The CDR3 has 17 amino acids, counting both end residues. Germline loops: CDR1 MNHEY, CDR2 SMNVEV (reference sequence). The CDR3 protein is CASSSYLGGIQNSEQLL.

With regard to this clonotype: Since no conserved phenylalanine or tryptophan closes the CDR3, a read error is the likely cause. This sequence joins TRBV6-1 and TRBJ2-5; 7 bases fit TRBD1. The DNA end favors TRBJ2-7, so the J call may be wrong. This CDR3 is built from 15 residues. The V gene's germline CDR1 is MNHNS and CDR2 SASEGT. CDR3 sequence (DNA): TGTGCCAGCAGTGGTCGTTTCAGGGGGTGCTACGAGCAGTACTGC. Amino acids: CASSGRFRGCYEQYC.

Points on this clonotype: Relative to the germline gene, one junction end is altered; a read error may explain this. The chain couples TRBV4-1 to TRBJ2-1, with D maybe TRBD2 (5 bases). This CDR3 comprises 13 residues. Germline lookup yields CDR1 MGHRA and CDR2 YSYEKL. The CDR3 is CASSEDGNNEQFF. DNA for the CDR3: TGCGCCAGCAGCGAAGACGGGAACAATGAGCAGTTCTTC.

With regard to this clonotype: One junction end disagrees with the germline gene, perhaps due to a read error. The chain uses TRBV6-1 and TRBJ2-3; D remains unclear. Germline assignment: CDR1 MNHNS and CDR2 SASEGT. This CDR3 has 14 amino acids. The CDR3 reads CASTLGRSSYEEYF. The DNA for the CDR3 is TGTGCCAGCACTCTGGGTAGGAGCTCCTACGAGGAGTACTTC.

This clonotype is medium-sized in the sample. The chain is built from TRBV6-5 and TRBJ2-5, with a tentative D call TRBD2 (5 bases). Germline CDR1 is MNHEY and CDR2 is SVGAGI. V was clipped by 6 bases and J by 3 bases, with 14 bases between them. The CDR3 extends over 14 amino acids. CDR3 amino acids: CASSPPGFEETQYF. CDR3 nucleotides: TGTGCCAGCAGCCCACCGGGGTTTGAAGAGACCCAGTACTTC.

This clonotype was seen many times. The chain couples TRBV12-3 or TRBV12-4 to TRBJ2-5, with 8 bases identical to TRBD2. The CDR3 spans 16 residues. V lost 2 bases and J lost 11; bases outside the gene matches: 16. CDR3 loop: CASSLRQAGVAGEQYF. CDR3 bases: TGTGCCAGCAGTTTACGGCAAGCGGGAGTCGCGGGTGAGCAGTACTTC.

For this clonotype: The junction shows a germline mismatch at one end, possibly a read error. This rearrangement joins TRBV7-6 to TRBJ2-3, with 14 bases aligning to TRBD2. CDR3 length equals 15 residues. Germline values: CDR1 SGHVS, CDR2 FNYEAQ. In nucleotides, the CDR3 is TGTGCCAGGAGCCCACGGACTAGCGGGAGGTACGAGCAGTACTTT. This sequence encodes CARSPRTSGRYEQYF. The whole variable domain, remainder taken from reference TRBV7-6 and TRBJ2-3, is GAGVSQSPRYKVTKRGQDVALRCDPISGHVSLYWYRQALGQGPEFLTYFNYEAQQDKSGLPNDRFSAERPEGSISTLTIQRTEQRDSAMYRCARSPRTSGRYEQYFGPGTRLTVL.

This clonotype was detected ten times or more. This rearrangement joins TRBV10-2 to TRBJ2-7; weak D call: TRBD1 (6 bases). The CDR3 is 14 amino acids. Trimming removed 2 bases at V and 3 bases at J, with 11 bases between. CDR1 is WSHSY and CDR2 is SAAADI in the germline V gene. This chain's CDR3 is CASSEDRLRYEQYF. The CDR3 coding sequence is TGCGCCAGCAGTGAGGACAGGTTACGCTACGAGCAGTACTTC.

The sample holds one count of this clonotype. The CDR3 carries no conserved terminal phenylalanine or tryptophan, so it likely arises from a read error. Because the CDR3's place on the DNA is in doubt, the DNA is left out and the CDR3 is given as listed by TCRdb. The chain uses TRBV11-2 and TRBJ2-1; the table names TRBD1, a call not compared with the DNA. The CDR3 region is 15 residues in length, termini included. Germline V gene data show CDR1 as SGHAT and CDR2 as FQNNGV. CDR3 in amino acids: CASSLRATRGNEQLC.

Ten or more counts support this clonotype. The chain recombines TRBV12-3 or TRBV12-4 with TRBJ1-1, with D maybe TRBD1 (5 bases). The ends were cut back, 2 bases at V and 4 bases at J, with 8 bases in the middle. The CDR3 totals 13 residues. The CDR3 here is CASSLSRGTEAFF. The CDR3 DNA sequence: TGTGCCAGCAGTTTAAGTAGGGGCACTGAAGCTTTCTTT.

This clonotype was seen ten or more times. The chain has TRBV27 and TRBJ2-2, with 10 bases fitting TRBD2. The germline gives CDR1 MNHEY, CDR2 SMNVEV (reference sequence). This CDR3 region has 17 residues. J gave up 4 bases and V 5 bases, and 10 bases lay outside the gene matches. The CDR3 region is CASSRNLAGARTGELFF. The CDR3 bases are TGTGCCAGCAGTCGAAACCTAGCGGGAGCCCGCACCGGGGAGCTGTTTTTT.

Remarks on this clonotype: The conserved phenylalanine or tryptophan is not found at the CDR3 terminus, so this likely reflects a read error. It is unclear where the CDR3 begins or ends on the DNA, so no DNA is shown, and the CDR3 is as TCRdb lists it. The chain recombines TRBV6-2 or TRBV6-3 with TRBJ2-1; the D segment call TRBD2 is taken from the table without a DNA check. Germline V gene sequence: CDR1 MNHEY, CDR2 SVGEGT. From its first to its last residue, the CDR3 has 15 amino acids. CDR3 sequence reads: CASSGPGEVDNERFC.

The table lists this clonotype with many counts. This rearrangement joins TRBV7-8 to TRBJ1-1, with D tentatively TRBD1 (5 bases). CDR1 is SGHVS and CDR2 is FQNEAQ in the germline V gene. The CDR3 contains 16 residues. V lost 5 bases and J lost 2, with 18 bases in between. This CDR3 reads CASSPFRGEGNTEAFF. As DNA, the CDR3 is TGTGCCAGCAGCCCCTTCCGGGGGGAAGGAAACACTGAAGCTTTCTTT.

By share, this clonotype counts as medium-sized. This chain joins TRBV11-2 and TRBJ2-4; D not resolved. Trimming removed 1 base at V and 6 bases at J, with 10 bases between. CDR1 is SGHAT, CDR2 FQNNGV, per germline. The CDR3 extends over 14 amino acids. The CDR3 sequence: CASSLGVGLNIQYF. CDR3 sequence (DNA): TGTGCCAGCAGCTTAGGTGTAGGGTTAAACATTCAGTACTTC.

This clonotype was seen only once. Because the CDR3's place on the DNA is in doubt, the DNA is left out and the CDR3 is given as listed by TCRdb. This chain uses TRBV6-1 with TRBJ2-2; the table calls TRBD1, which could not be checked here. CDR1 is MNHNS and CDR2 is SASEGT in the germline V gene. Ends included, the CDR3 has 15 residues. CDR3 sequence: CASREVGQGTGELVF.

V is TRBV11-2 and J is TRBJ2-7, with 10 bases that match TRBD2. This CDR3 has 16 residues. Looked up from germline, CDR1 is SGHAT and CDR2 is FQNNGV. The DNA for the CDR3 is TGTGCGGGCAGCTTAGATAGCGGGAGGCGCACCTACGAGCAGTACTTC. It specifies CAGSLDSGRRTYEQYF. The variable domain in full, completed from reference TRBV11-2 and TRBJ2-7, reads EAGVAQSPRYKIIEKRQSVAFWCNPISGHATLYWYQQILGQGPKLLIQFQNNGVVDDSQLPKDRFSAERLKGVDSTLKIQPAKLEDSAVYLCAGSLDSGRRTYEQYFGPGTRLTVT.

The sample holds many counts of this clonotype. CDR3 DNA sequence: TGTGCCAGCAGCAACCGACAGCAGGGGGGGGAGCAGTTCTTC. Encoded protein: CASSNRQQGGEQFF. This chain joins TRBV11-3 and TRBJ2-1; D tentatively fits TRBD1 or TRBD2 (7 bases each). This CDR3 spans 14 amino acids. Germline lookup yields CDR1 SGHNT and CDR2 YENEEA. The ends were cut back, 5 bases at V and 10 bases at J, with 18 bases in the middle.

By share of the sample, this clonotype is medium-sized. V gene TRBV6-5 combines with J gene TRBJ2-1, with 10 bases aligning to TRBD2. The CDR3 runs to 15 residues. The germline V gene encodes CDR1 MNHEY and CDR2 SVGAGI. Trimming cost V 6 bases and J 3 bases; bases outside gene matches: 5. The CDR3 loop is CASSILAGSYNEQFF. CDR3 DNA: TGTGCCAGCAGCATACTAGCGGGAAGCTACAATGAGCAGTTCTTC.

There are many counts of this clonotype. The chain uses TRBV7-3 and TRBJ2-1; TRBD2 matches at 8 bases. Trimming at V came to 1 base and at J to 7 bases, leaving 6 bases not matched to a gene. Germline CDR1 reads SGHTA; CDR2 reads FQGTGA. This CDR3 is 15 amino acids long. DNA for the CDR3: TGTGCCAGCAGCTTAAATGGGCTAGCGGGTAATGAGCAGTTCTTC. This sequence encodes CASSLNGLAGNEQFF.

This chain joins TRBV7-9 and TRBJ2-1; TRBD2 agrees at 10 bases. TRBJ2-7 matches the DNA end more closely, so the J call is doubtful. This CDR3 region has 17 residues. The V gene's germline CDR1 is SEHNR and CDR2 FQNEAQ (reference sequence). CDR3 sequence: CASSHTLASGRPYEQYF. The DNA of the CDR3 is TGTGCCAGCAGCCATACCTTGGCTAGCGGGAGACCCTACGAGCAGTACTTC.

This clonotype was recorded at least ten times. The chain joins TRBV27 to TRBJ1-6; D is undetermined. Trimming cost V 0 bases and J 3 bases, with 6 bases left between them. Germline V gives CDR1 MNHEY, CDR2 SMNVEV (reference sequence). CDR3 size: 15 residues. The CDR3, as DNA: TGTGCCAGCAGTTTATCCTCGGACTATAATTCACCCCTCCACTTT. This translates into CASSLSSDYNSPLHF.

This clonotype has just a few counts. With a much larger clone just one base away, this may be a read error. The CDR3 loop reads CANSPMARGIAGELFF. Here the CDR3 DNA reads TGTGCCAACAGCCCCATGGCGAGAGGGATTGCCGGGGAGCTGTTTTTT. This rearrangement joins TRBV7-2 to TRBJ2-2; a possible D gene is TRBD2 (5 bases). Germline CDR1 is SGHTA and CDR2 is FQGNSA. The CDR3 covers 16 residues.

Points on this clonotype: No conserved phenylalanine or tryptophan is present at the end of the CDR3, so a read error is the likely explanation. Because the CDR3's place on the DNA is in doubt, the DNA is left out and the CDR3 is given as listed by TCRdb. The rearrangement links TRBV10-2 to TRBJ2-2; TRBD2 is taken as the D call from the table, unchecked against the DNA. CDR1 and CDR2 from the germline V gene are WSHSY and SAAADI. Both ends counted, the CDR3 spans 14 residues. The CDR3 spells CASNARGNAGELLC.

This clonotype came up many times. CDR3 coding DNA: TGTGCCAGCAGCTCCCCGACGGATTACGAGCAGTTCTTC. It specifies CASSSPTDYEQFF. The V and J genes are TRBV7-9 and TRBJ2-1, with D unclear. Germline V CDR1 and CDR2: SEHNR, FQNEAQ (reference sequence). This CDR3 has 13 amino acids. V was shortened by 4 bases and J by 10 bases, with 14 bases between the two germline ends.

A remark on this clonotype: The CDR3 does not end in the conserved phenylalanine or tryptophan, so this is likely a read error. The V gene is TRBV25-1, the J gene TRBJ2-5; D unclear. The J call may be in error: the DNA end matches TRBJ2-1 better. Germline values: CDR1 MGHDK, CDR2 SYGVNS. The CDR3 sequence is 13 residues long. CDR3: CASMVPRTNIQFC. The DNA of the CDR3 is TGTGCCAGCATGGTCCCAAGGACGAACATTCAGTTCTGC.

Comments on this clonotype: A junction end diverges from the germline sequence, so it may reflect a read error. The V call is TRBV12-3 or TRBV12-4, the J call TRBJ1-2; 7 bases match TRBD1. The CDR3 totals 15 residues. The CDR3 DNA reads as TGTGCGAGCAGGCCCCTCCGGGACAGCTTAAATGGCTACACCTTC. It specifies CASRPLRDSLNGYTF.